This T cell receptor beta chain was documented in a study of cytomegalovirus exposure and HLA in healthy donors. Study-level findings and limits: Later analysis identified several of the most significant clusters that appeared linked to common viral pathogens. Segments of the TCR beta V type were, in most cases, productive about 90% or about 30% of the time in an earlier analysis. Presence/absence analyses assumed roughly uniform sequencing depth across donors, which may not hold.

13 Jbeta primers and 60 Vbeta primers were used for the PCR. Original analysis: Counted up in a later analysis, unique TCR beta chains came to around 80 million, with about 9.9 million shared. Clones were sequenced by immunoSEQ multiplex PCR, and TCRdb holds only the in-frame ones, with some missing. V and J calls and clone size follow that table, whereas D and trimming were derived from the DNA. Among around 37,000 clones listed, approximately 80% were seen once. V lost 2 bases and J 4 bases, leaving 15 bases between the germline ends. Germline V gives CDR1 MGHRA, CDR2 YSYEKL. The CDR3 spans 16 residues. A remark on this clone: The antigen is not known.

V gene TRBV4-1 combines with J gene TRBJ2-1, with a weak D call TRBD1 (5 bases). The sample comprised PBMCs. This TCR was recovered from a woman aged 18-29 years in good health and CMV-seropositive. The chain's CDR3 is CASSQPTAAYYNEQFF. The CDR3 nucleotides read TGCGCCAGCAGCCAACCGACAGCAGCTTATTACAATGAGCAGTTCTTC.